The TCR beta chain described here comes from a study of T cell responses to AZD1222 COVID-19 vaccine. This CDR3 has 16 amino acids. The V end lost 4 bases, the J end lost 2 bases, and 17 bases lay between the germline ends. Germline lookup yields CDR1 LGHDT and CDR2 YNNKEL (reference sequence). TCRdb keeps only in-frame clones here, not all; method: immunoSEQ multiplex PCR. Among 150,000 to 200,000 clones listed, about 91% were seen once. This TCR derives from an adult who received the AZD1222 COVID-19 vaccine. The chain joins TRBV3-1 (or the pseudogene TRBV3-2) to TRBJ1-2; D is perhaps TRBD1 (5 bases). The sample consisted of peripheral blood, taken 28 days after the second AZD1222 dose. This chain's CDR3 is CASSLLPGRENYGYTF. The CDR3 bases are TGTGCCAGCAGCCTTCTTCCGGGACGGGAAAACTATGGCTACACCTTC.